This record covers a single T cell receptor (beta chain). This clonotype was found many times. This clone's antigen is unknown. There are no base qualities to consult, and no much larger clone falls within one base. This specimen comes from a study of blood T cells in healthy people across ages (dated by TCRdb to the mid-2010s). Broadly, across the study: Template switching captured roughly one uniquely barcoded TCR beta cDNA molecule per two T cells in model experiments. The study measured age-related changes in TCR beta repertoire diversity using deep sequencing normalized with unique cDNA molecular identifiers. Donors were grouped into four age groups: young (average roughly 17 years), middle-aged (around 39), aged (about 60) and long-lived (just over 80). Donors of different ages were randomly distributed across sequencing lanes to avoid experimental bias. The study analyzed two additional independent replicas of 1 million unique cDNA reads from the same blood draw for two donors, one aged 18 to 29 and one aged 80 or older.

General conclusions and limits of the study: A strong correlation was found between observed TCR beta diversity and the percentage of naive T cells measured by flow cytometry. Conclusive comparison of naive and antigen-experienced compartments was prevented by the profiling of bulk unsorted PBMCs. The CMV infection status of donors was not known, potentially confounding age-related changes in expanded clonotypes. Compared with the aged group, the long-lived group had more naive CD4+ T cells, fewer expanded clones and increased TCR diversity, a pattern suggesting age selection. Estimates of total diversity from one million sequenced T cells were regarded as lower bounds and underestimates. Observed TCR beta diversity per million T cells fell roughly linearly with age, and a significant reduction was already apparent by age around 40.

Library prep was done by 5' RACE. Instrument on record: Illumina HiSeq 2500. A second PCR of roughly 7 to 11 cycles was run with a J-beta primer mix and a sample-barcoded 5' primer. A template-switch 5' adaptor carrying 12 random nucleotides introduced a unique molecular identifier onto each TCR beta cDNA molecule. Each sample yielded at least 2.5 million CDR3-containing paired-end reads. All of the RNA was converted into first-strand cDNA using the Mint cDNA synthesis kit, with a TRBC-specific oligonucleotide serving as the primer. Following uracil-DNA glycosylase treatment, all cDNA underwent a first 18-cycle PCR with the universal primers M1SS and BC2_uni_R. Per the source publication's procedure: For normalization, 1 million high-quality reads were randomly selected from each sample, with every read carrying a distinct molecular identifier. Instead of being binned into consensus sequences, reads that shared molecular identifiers were thrown out. MiTCR, with a Q25 quality threshold and the strictest error-elimination algorithm, was used for CDR3 identification, clonotype clustering and error correction. Lower-bound total TCR beta diversity was estimated with a nonparametric unseen species model using Euler transformation. The public reads were run again by TCRdb, first through fastp at Q25 and then through MiXCR, and only productive beta chains were kept. All rows with the same CDR3 protein become a single entry with the most common DNA and genes. These V and J calls originate from TCRdb's pipeline instead of the authors' own analysis. The sample profile shows some 710,000 distinct CDR3 sequences; roughly 46% of them were found once. The ten largest make up about a sixth of the sample.

The donors were 40 or so Caucasian individuals from Russia, aged 6 to 90 years, who were systemically healthy. Each donor gave 8 to 10 milliliters of peripheral blood, collected into EDTA-treated Vacutainer tubes. Ficoll-Paque density-gradient centrifugation was used to isolate PBMCs, with at least 6 million per sample. Trizol reagent was used to extract total RNA from the PBMCs, yielding at least 6 micrograms per sample. The percentages of naive CD45RAhigh/CD27high T cells were determined by flow cytometry on a PBMC aliquot from every donor. This TCR was sampled from a man older than 75 in good health. Sequenced: blood.

The DNA reads TGCAGCGTTGGGGTCACAAAAGGCTCCTACGAGCAGTACTTC. It translates as CSVGVTKGSYEQYF. The sequence links TRBV29-1 to TRBJ2-7, with the D gene too uncertain to name. The CDR3 measures 14 amino acids from cysteine to phenylalanine. The kept DNA is CDR3 alone, 42 bases in frame from the first base. CDR1 SQVTM and CDR2 ANQGSEA are derived from the germline V gene. V loses 4 bases, J loses 0 bases, and the germline ends lie 13 bases apart.